Listed below are T cell receptor beta chains from one sample, sequenced in a study of CD8 T cells in ankylosing spondylitis. One entry per CDR3 protein, called by TCRdb with MiXCR from the 5' RACE reads. Of about 440,000 distinct CDR3 sequences listed, 15% to 20% are singletons. Sequencing used blood, either unsorted or a sorted T cell fraction (not recorded which). These receptors were collected from a male donor with ankylosing spondylitis. CDR3s include the opening cysteine and the closing phenylalanine or tryptophan. A D gene is named only where the DNA matches it firmly. Only some rows state a clone size, as once, few, many or a class for expanded clones.

TRBJ2-4,NA,NA,TRBV5-1,TGCGCCAGCAGCTTGGCAGGGAGGAACATTCAGTACTTC,CASSLAGRNIQYF
TRBJ1-1,NA,few,TRBV9,TGTGCCAGCAGCGGGGTGGCGGGGAACACTGAAGCTTTCTTT,CASSGVAGNTEAFF
TRBJ2-5,TRBD1,few,TRBV5-1,TGCGCCAGCAGCTCCGGACAGGGCGTAGGAGAGACCCAGTACTTC,CASSSGQGVGETQYF
TRBJ2-1,NA,NA,TRBV9,TGTGCCAGCAGCGTAAGTCCCTCAAACAATGAGCAGTTCTTC,CASSVSPSNNEQFF
TRBJ2-5,TRBD2,NA,TRBV7-2,TGTGCCAGCAGACCCGGGGGTGGGACTACCGGCCGGGAGACCCAGTACTTC,CASRPGGGTTGRETQYF
TRBJ2-3,TRBD2,few,TRBV4-2,TGTGCCAGCAGCCAAGCGCAGCGGGGTACGCAGTATTTT,CASSQAQRGTQYF
TRBJ2-7,NA,NA,TRBV20-1,TGCAGTGCTCGTGGGTTGGGGGGCTCAGGCGACGAGCAGTACTTC,CSARGLGGSGDEQYF
TRBJ2-5,NA,NA,TRBV20-1,TGCAGTGCTAGAGATGGAACCCCCCAAGAGACCCAGTACTTC,CSARDGTPQETQYF
TRBJ1-4,TRBD1,few,TRBV5-1,TGCGCCAGCAGCCGGACAGGTTCCGGTAATGAAAAACTGTTTTTT,CASSRTGSGNEKLFF
TRBJ1-1,NA,many,TRBV27,TGTGCCAGCAGACCTAGACCGGAGACCACTGAAGCTTTCTTT,CASRPRPETTEAFF
TRBJ1-3,TRBD1,NA,TRBV12-3/TRBV12-4,TGTGCCAGCAGGAGACAGGGGGCGAGCGGAAACACCATATATTTT,CASRRQGASGNTIYF
TRBJ1-6,TRBD1,NA,TRBV6-1,TGTGCCAGCAGTGAGATCGAGCGAACAGGGGAGGAGTCACCCCTCCACTTT,CASSEIERTGEESPLHF
TRBJ2-3,TRBD1,few,TRBV5-1,TGCGCCAGCAGGCCACAGGGGCTTCACACAGATACGCAGTATTTT,CASRPQGLHTDTQYF
TRBJ2-1,TRBD2,few,TRBV3-1,TGTGCCAGCAGCCTCTATGGGACTAGCGGGAGGGAAACCCGTGAGCAGTTCTTC,CASSLYGTSGRETREQFF
TRBJ2-5,TRBD2,NA,TRBV2,TGTGCCAGCAGTGAGCTTGGAACTAGCGGGGAGACCCAGTACTTC,CASSELGTSGETQYF
TRBJ1-1,NA,NA,TRBV12-3/TRBV12-4,TGTGCCAGCAGTCCCAGGATGTTCGCTGAAGCTTTCTTT,CASSPRMFAEAFF
TRBJ1-5,NA,few,TRBV15,TGTGCCACCAGCGAACACAGGGATAGTCAGCCCCAGCATTTT,CATSEHRDSQPQHF
TRBJ2-1,TRBD2,NA,TRBV7-2,TGTGCCAGCAGCTTAGCACCGGCTAGCGGGGGAGCCTATGAGCAGTTCTTC,CASSLAPASGGAYEQFF
TRBJ1-1,NA,few,TRBV7-2,TGTGCCAGCAGCTTAATCCCTCTTGGTGAAGCTTTCTTT,CASSLIPLGEAFF
TRBJ1-1,NA,few,TRBV2,TGTGCCAGCAGTGTGGGTAAGAGGGACACTGAAGCTTTCTTT,CASSVGKRDTEAFF
TRBJ2-3,TRBD2,few,TRBV12-3/TRBV12-4,TGTGCCAGCAGTTTATCTACTAGCGGGGGGAGCACAGATACGCAGTATTTT,CASSLSTSGGSTDTQYF
TRBJ1-1,NA,NA,TRBV30,TGTGCCTGGAGCGCCGACGTAATGAACACTGAAGCTTTCTTT,CAWSADVMNTEAFF
TRBJ1-6,NA,few,TRBV12-3/TRBV12-4,TGTGCCAGCAGTTTAGGGGCGGAAAATTCACCCCTCCACTTT,CASSLGAENSPLHF
TRBJ2-5,NA,NA,TRBV6-5,TGTGCCAGCAGTTACTCGCCAGGGATGGCGACCCAGTACTTC,CASSYSPGMATQYF
TRBJ1-2,NA,NA,TRBV12-3/TRBV12-4,TGTGCCAGCAGTTTAGGGCGGCCTGGGGGCTACACCTTC,CASSLGRPGGYTF
TRBJ1-5,NA,NA,TRBV11-2,TGTGCCAGCAGCTGGGACAAGGGAAACAATCAGCCCCAGCATTTT,CASSWDKGNNQPQHF
TRBJ2-3,TRBD1,NA,TRBV20-1,TGCAGTGCTAGCCCGGGACAGGGGTTGGCAGATACGCAGTATTTT,CSASPGQGLADTQYF
TRBJ1-1,TRBD1,NA,TRBV20-1,TGCAGTGCTACACAGGGGAGCACTGAAGCTTTCTTT,CSATQGSTEAFF
TRBJ2-1,NA,NA,TRBV27,TGTGCCAGCAGCCTGAGGGGCAGCCGTAGCAGGTTTGATGAGCAGTTCTTC,CASSLRGSRSRFDEQFF
TRBJ2-2,TRBD2,NA,TRBV12-3/TRBV12-4,TGTGCCAGCACAGGCGGGGGGGCACTACGGACCGGGGAGCTGTTTTTT,CASTGGGALRTGELFF
TRBJ1-4,TRBD1,NA,TRBV5-4,TGTGCCAGCAGCTCGGGGGCCATGACAGGGGAAAAACTGTTTTTT,CASSSGAMTGEKLFF
TRBJ1-1,TRBD1,NA,TRBV27,TGTGCCAGCAGCCACAGGGGACGAGCTTTCTTT,CASSHRGRAFF
TRBJ2-2,TRBD1,once,TRBV20-1,TGCAGTGCTAGAGTCTCCCGACAGGGTAGTGCCGGGGAGCTGTTTTTT,CSARVSRQGSAGELFF
TRBJ1-5,TRBD1,few,TRBV5-1,TGCGCCAGCAGCCCCGGACAGGGACCCCAGCCCCAGCATTTT,CASSPGQGPQPQHF
TRBJ1-4,NA,few,TRBV6-1,TGTGCCAGCAGGGAGGGGCAGGGGTTAAATGAAAAACTGTTTTTT,CASREGQGLNEKLFF
TRBJ2-7,TRBD1,few,TRBV7-9,TGTGCCAGCACCCCGGGACAGGGGGCACGGGAGCAGTACTTC,CASTPGQGAREQYF
TRBJ2-3,NA,many,TRBV5-1,TGCGCCAGCAGCTTGGGGGAGTCGACAGATACGCAGTATTTT,CASSLGESTDTQYF
TRBJ2-7,NA,few,TRBV20-1,TGCAGTGCTAGGAGTACTCGCCTCTCCTACGAGCAGTACTTC,CSARSTRLSYEQYF
TRBJ1-2,NA,few,TRBV9,TGTGCCAGCAGCGCCCATCGGCAGTCGAGTGGCTACACCTTC,CASSAHRQSSGYTF
TRBJ1-2,NA,few,TRBV7-8,TGTGCCAGCAGCTTAGACAGTAAGGGCTACACCTTC,CASSLDSKGYTF
TRBJ2-7,TRBD1,once,TRBV19,TGTGCCAGTAGTACGGGACAGGGGACAACCTACGGGCAGTACTTC,CASSTGQGTTYGQYF
TRBJ2-2,NA,few,TRBV5-1,TGCGCCAGCAGCTCCGGGGGGCGGACCGGGGAGCTGTTTTTT,CASSSGGRTGELFF
TRBJ1-1,NA,few,TRBV15,TGTGCCACCAGCGTACAGGGTGCGACTGAAGCTTTCTTT,CATSVQGATEAFF
TRBJ1-1,TRBD1,NA,TRBV6-1,TGTGCCAGCAGACCTAGGACAGGGGGTCGCCCTGAAGCTTTCTTT,CASRPRTGGRPEAFF
TRBJ1-6,TRBD1,few,TRBV11-2,TGTGCCAGCAGTCCACAGGGGACGGGTTCACCCCTCCACTTT,CASSPQGTGSPLHF
TRBJ2-3,TRBD2,NA,TRBV4-2,TGTGCCAGCAGCCAAGTGTCTAGCGGGAGGACAGATACGCAGTATTTT,CASSQVSSGRTDTQYF